The 18 T cell receptor beta chains presented below share a single source sample, sequenced in a study of T cells in Graves' hyperthyroidism and ophthalmopathy. Researchers amplified the TCR beta CDR3 regions from RNA transcripts. HTBI primers were the set used in a first-round RT-PCR of the TCR CDR3. One entry per CDR3 protein, called by TCRdb with MiXCR from the multiplex PCR reads. The table has around 440,000 distinct CDR3 sequences, about 15% seen once. Sequencing was done on a sample of blood. The receptors derive from a woman in her late teens or twenties with Graves' hyperthyroidism.

This clonotype was counted ten times or more. The chain is built from TRBV28 and TRBJ2-1; 8 nucleotides align to TRBD1. The CDR3 sequence is 14 residues long. J gave up 7 bases and V 6 bases, and 8 bases lay outside the gene matches. The germline CDR1 and CDR2 sequences are MDHEN and SYDVKM. The CDR3 sequence: CASRIQGAPNEQFF. The CDR3 DNA is TGTGCCAGCAGAATTCAGGGGGCACCGAATGAGCAGTTCTTC.

This clonotype was recorded at least ten times. The chain is built from TRBV3-1 and TRBJ2-3; 10 nucleotides agree with TRBD2. Looked up from germline, CDR1 is LGHDT and CDR2 is YNNKEL (reference sequence). This CDR3 has 16 amino acids. J lost 3 bases, V lost 5 bases, and 8 bases had no gene match. In DNA form, the CDR3 reads TGTGCCAGCAGCGGTTCACTAGCGGGGAGGACAGATACGCAGTATTTT. This sequence encodes CASSGSLAGRTDTQYF.

This clonotype has only one observation. The J gene is TRBJ2-5, the V gene TRBV4-1, with D maybe TRBD2 (7 bases). Germline V gives CDR1 MGHRA, CDR2 YSYEKL. This CDR3 region has 16 residues. The V gene lost 1 base and the J gene lost 4 bases, with 16 bases spanning the gap. The CDR3 sequence is CASSQGVIGGGETQYF. Here the CDR3 DNA reads TGCGCCAGCAGCCAAGGGGTGATAGGGGGGGGAGAGACCCAGTACTTC.

This clonotype has more than one count but fewer than ten. This chain uses TRBV29-1 with TRBJ2-1, with 11 nucleotides matching TRBD2. Looked up from germline, CDR1 is SQVTM and CDR2 is ANQGSEA. Unmatched junction bases numbered 6, after V lost 4 bases and J lost 4 bases. The CDR3 contains 15 residues. The CDR3: CSVAPGTSGYNEQFF. The CDR3 DNA sequence: TGCAGCGTTGCTCCCGGGACTAGCGGTTACAATGAGCAGTTCTTC.

This clonotype came up many times. V usage is TRBV28 and J usage is TRBJ1-4, with TRBD1 matching 8 bases. Per germline, CDR1 MDHEN and CDR2 SYDVKM. The trim removed 6 bases at V and 7 bases at J, leaving 13 bases unmatched. This CDR3 has 16 residues. The CDR3: CASSRRTRGRGEKLFF. As DNA, the CDR3 is TGTGCCAGCAGCCGTAGGACCAGGGGGCGCGGTGAAAAACTGTTTTTT.

The chain links TRBV4-1 to TRBJ2-7, with 11 bases identical to TRBD1. The J segment lost 0 bases and the V segment lost 5 bases, leaving 6 bases of the junction unmatched. The CDR3 contains 16 residues. Germline CDR1 reads MGHRA; CDR2 reads YSYEKL. CDR3 amino acids: CASSKGTGGSSYEQYF. CDR3 sequence (DNA): TGCGCCAGCAGCAAAGGGACAGGGGGGAGCTCCTACGAGCAGTACTTC.

The DNA of the CDR3 is TGCAGTGCTAGGAAGCAGGATACCTACGAGCAGTACTTC. Its protein is CSARKQDTYEQYF. This chain links TRBV20-1 with TRBJ2-7; D not certain. The CDR3 spans 13 residues. V was shortened by 3 bases and J by 2 bases, with 11 bases between the two germline ends. Germline CDR1 reads DFQATT; CDR2 reads SNEGSKA (reference sequence).

The sample holds many counts of this clonotype. This chain links TRBV11-2 with TRBJ2-5; no clear D gene. This CDR3 has 14 residues. Germline V CDR1 and CDR2: SGHAT, FQNNGV. Trimming took off 1 base at V and 7 bases at J, with 13 bases between the two ends. The CDR3 bases are TGTGCCAGCAGCTTAGTCAGGAGCCAGGTGACCCAGTACTTC. Amino acids: CASSLVRSQVTQYF.

This clonotype has just a few counts. The chain combines TRBV9 with TRBJ1-5; D gene unclear. V lost 0 bases and J 3 bases, leaving 10 bases between the germline ends. CDR1 is SGDLS and CDR2 is YYNGEE in the germline V gene. CDR3 length: 15 residues. The CDR3 coding sequence is TGTGCCAGCAGCGTAGGGGTAGGAGACAATCAGCCCCAGCATTTT. Its translation: CASSVGVGDNQPQHF.

V and J are TRBV5-4 and TRBJ2-7; no reliable D call. Germline V CDR1 and CDR2: SGHNT, YYREEE (reference sequence). The CDR3 contains 14 residues. V was shortened by 0 bases and J by 2 bases, with 9 bases between the two germline ends. CDR3 sequence: CASSLGAQPYEQYF. Written as DNA, the CDR3 is TGTGCCAGCAGCTTGGGGGCACAACCCTACGAGCAGTACTTC.

This clonotype showed up many times. CDR3 DNA sequence: TGTGCCAGCAGTTGGGGGGGGGGCATGAACACTGAAGCTTTCTTT. As protein: CASSWGGGMNTEAFF. This chain connects TRBV6-1 to TRBJ1-1, with D perhaps matching TRBD1 (6 bases). The V gene lost 5 bases and the J gene lost 0 bases, with 13 bases spanning the gap. Germline V lookup: CDR1 MNHNS, CDR2 SASEGT. The CDR3 sequence is 15 residues long.

This clonotype occurred once. The chain recombines TRBV15 with TRBJ2-1; TRBD2 might be the D (6 bases). Germline CDR1 is LNHNV and CDR2 is YYDKDF (reference sequence). V gave up 4 bases and J gave up 3 bases, with 16 bases separating them. The CDR3 spans 16 residues. The CDR3 nucleotides read TGTGCCACCAGCACAGGAGGAGGGGTTTTCTACAATGAGCAGTTCTTC. Protein: CATSTGGGVFYNEQFF.

This clonotype was counted ten times or more. The rearrangement links TRBV2 to TRBJ1-6; no definite D call. Germline V gene lookup returns CDR1 SNHLY and CDR2 FYNNEI. V lost 0 bases and J 9 bases, leaving 9 bases between the germline ends. The CDR3 length is 14 residues. The CDR3 nucleotides are TGTGCCAGCAGTGAAGCGGGGATGGTTTCACCCCTCCACTTT. Protein sequence: CASSEAGMVSPLHF.

This clonotype showed up just a few times. This chain links TRBV28 with TRBJ1-2; D perhaps matches TRBD1 (5 bases). Germline V CDR1 and CDR2: MDHEN, SYDVKM. V was pared by 3 bases and J by 5 bases, with 16 bases between. The CDR3 sequence is 15 residues long. The CDR3 protein is CASSFTEGYRYGYTF. As DNA, the CDR3 is TGTGCCAGCAGTTTCACAGAGGGGTATAGATATGGCTACACCTTC.

V is TRBV29-1 and J is TRBJ1-1; 7 bases fit TRBD1. This CDR3 region has 12 residues. V gave up 6 bases and J gave up 1 base; unmatched junction bases: 2. Germline V gene data show CDR1 as SQVTM and CDR2 as ANQGSEA. This CDR3 reads CSVWDRNTEAFF. CDR3 nucleotides: TGCAGCGTGTGGGACAGGAACACTGAAGCTTTCTTT.

This clonotype was picked up many times. This chain uses TRBV28 with TRBJ2-7; D perhaps matches TRBD2 (7 bases). The CDR3 has 14 residues. Trimming removed 7 bases from V and 3 bases from J, with 16 bases in between. Germline CDR1 MDHEN, CDR2 SYDVKM. CDR3 nucleotides: TGTGCCAGCACCTCGGGGGGCGGACGCTACGAGCAGTACTTC. Protein: CASTSGGGRYEQYF. Drawing the rest from reference TRBV28 and TRBJ2-7, the complete variable domain is DVKVTQSSRYLVKRTGEKVFLECVQDMDHENMFWYRQDPGLGLRLIYFSYDVKMKEKGDIPEGYSVSREKKERFSLILESASTNQTSMYLCASTSGGGRYEQYFGPGTRLTVT.

In its sample, this clonotype was seen many times. The rearrangement uses TRBV3-1 and TRBJ2-1; D is unresolved. The CDR3 sequence is 12 residues long. V was cut by 4 bases and J by 4 bases, with 5 bases left in between. Per the germline V gene, CDR1 is LGHDT and CDR2 is YNNKEL (reference sequence). CDR3 residues: CASSRLYNEQFF. CDR3 coding DNA: TGTGCCAGCAGCCGACTGTACAATGAGCAGTTCTTC.

The chain joins TRBV6-1 to TRBJ1-5; D unclear. This CDR3 spans 13 amino acids. V lost 6 bases and J lost 3, with 9 bases in between. The germline CDR1 and CDR2 sequences are MNHNS and SASEGT. The CDR3 spells CASRLDANQPQHF. The CDR3 DNA reads as TGTGCCAGCAGGTTGGACGCCAATCAGCCCCAGCATTTT.